The next 23 T cell receptor beta chains were all read from a single sample in a study of tissue T cells after allogeneic stem cell transplantation. Only in-frame clones appear in the TCRdb table, and some are missing; sequencing was by immunoSEQ multiplex PCR. This table has 48,000 or so clones, approximately 73% appearing once. Source material: sorted cells pooled from one or two spleens. These receptor sequences come from a pool of C57BL/6 mice in good health.

Concerning this clone itself: The genes are named according to mouse. The sequence runs out 1 residue before the end of the CDR3; the remainder is reconstructed from the germline J gene. The chain combines TRBV13-1 with TRBJ2-3; D is uncertain. The V and J ends lost 0 bases and 5 bases respectively, with 10 bases between them. This CDR3 has 14 residues. Germline CDR1 is NSHNY and CDR2 is SYGAGN. The CDR3 spells CASSDAVGGETLYF. The part of the CDR3 DNA that was read is TGTGCCAGCAGTGATGCTGTGGGAGGAGAAACGCTGTAT.

This clone was picked up one time. Mouse gene names apply. The observed sequence ends 1 residue before the CDR3 terminus, with the missing tail filled in from the germline J gene. V and J are TRBV4 and TRBJ2-7; tentatively, D is TRBD1 (6 bases). The germline CDR1 and CDR2 sequences are LGHDT and YNNKQL (reference sequence). The CDR3 sequence is 14 residues long. Trimming left V 8 bases short and J 0 bases short, with 14 bases between. CDR3 DNA, as far as it was read: TGTGCCAGCTGCCGGGACATAAGCTCCTATGAACAGTAC. This translates into CASCRDISSYEQY. In full, the CDR3 reads CASCRDISSYEQYF.

This clone showed up just once. Genes and germline are mouse. The CDR3 end falls 1 residue outside the read, so it is completed with the germline J gene. The V gene is TRBV2, the J gene TRBJ2-4; no firm D call. V gave up 0 bases and J gave up 2 bases, with 6 bases separating them. The CDR3 totals 14 residues. Germline V gives CDR1 LGHNA, CDR2 YSYQKL. The CDR3 loop is CASSQDTDQNTLYF. CDR3 DNA (partial): TGTGCCAGCAGCCAAGACACAGATCAAAACACCTTGTAC.

About this clone itself: The genes and germline here are from mouse. The read halts 1 residue ahead of the CDR3 end, with the missing end drawn from the germline J gene. The chain is built from TRBV5 and TRBJ2-7, with 8 bases identical to TRBD1. This CDR3 comprises 12 residues. The V and J ends lost 4 bases and 5 bases, in that order; junction bases with no gene match: 1. Germline CDR1 and CDR2: LGHNA and YNLKQL (reference sequence). The covered CDR3 bases are TGTGCCAGCAGCCCACAGGGGGATGAACAGTAC. Residues: CASSPQGDEQY. The entire CDR3 protein is CASSPQGDEQYF.

In the case of this clone: Gene names and germline match the mouse. Read data end 1 residue before the CDR3 end; the end is taken from the germline J gene. V usage is TRBV26 and J usage is TRBJ2-3; D not certain. The CDR3 contains 12 residues. V lost 3 bases and J lost 4, with 5 bases in between. Germline V lookup: CDR1 KGHPV, CDR2 FQNQEV (reference sequence). The chain's CDR3 is CASSLRTETLYF. The sequenced CDR3 bases are TGTGCCAGCAGTCTACGGACAGAAACGCTGTAT. Drawing the rest from reference TRBV26 and TRBJ2-3, the complete variable domain is NSKVIQTPRYLVKGQGQKAKMRCIPEKGHPVVFWYQQNKNNEFKFLINFQNQEVLQQIDMTEKRFSAECPSNSPCSLEIQSSEAGDSALYLCASSLRTETLYFGSGTRLTVL.

A word on this clone: Gene names are the mouse ones. The read terminates 1 residue ahead of where the CDR3 ends, so the germline J gene completes it. The rearrangement links TRBV31 to TRBJ1-1; D remains ambiguous. The V gene's germline CDR1 is GKSSPN and CDR2 SITVG. V was clipped by 1 base and J by 0 bases, with 6 bases between them. The CDR3 extends over 13 amino acids. The part of the CDR3 DNA that was read is TGTGCCTGGAGTCAGGGAACAAACACAGAAGTCTTC. Its translation is CAWSQGTNTEVF. From start to end, the CDR3 is CAWSQGTNTEVFF.

This clone was observed a few times. Genes and germline come from the mouse. The read terminates 1 residue ahead of where the CDR3 ends, so the germline J gene completes it. The chain employs TRBV13-3 and TRBJ2-7; TRBD2 aligns across 8 bases. V lost 3 bases and J lost 7; bases outside the gene matches: 0. Germline-derived CDR1 and CDR2 are NNHDY and SYVADS. The CDR3 has 11 residues. This CDR3 reads CASSGDWEQYF. The sequenced part of the CDR3 DNA is TGTGCCAGCAGTGGGGACTGGGAACAGTAC.

Turning to this clone: Gene names and germline refer to mouse. The read finishes 1 residue shy of the CDR3 end, and the germline J gene is used to complete it. The J gene is TRBJ2-3, the V gene TRBV12-2; 12 bases line up with TRBD2. Germline CDR1 and CDR2: SGHLS and HYDKME. J gave up 2 bases and V 1 base, and 3 bases lay outside the gene matches. The CDR3 runs 16 residues. CDR3 loop: CASSLDWGGIAETLYF. The CDR3 bases that were read are TGTGCCAGCTCTCTTGACTGGGGGGGCATTGCAGAAACGCTGTAT.

This clone was seen a few times. Germline and genes here are mouse. The read ends 1 residue early relative to the CDR3; the germline J gene fills the gap. The V call is TRBV13-2, the J call TRBJ2-7; TRBD2 aligns across 9 bases. The CDR3 loop spans 13 amino acids. V gave up 1 base and J gave up 7 bases; unmatched junction bases: 3. The V gene's germline CDR1 is NNHNN and CDR2 SYGAGS (reference sequence). Incomplete CDR3 DNA: TGTGCCAGCGGTGATTCTGGGGGGGGAGAACAGTAC. The encoded protein is CASGDSGGGEQY. The complete CDR3 protein is CASGDSGGGEQYF.

This clone was seen a handful of times. The genes are named according to mouse. The read stops 1 residue short of the end of the CDR3; the missing end is completed from the germline J gene. V gene TRBV13-2 combines with J gene TRBJ2-7; TRBD2 aligns across 10 bases. Germline trimming cut 0 bases from V and 6 bases from J; bases unmatched to any gene: 3. Germline values: CDR1 NNHNN, CDR2 SYGAGS (reference sequence). The CDR3 runs 14 residues. CDR3 sequence reads: CASGDAGLGIEQYF. The sequenced part of the CDR3 DNA is TGTGCCAGCGGTGATGCGGGACTGGGGATTGAACAGTAC.

This clone was observed once. Gene names refer to mouse genes. Sequencing ends 1 residue short of the CDR3 end; the germline J gene provides the rest. The genes are TRBV13-2 and TRBJ2-5; D is tentatively TRBD1 or TRBD2 (5 bases each). Trimming removed 0 bases at V and 0 bases at J, with 8 bases between. The length of the CDR3 is 15 residues. Germline CDR1 reads NNHNN; CDR2 reads SYGAGS (reference sequence). The CDR3 sequence is CASGDAGVNQDTQYF. Incomplete CDR3 DNA: TGTGCCAGCGGTGATGCGGGGGTTAACCAAGACACCCAGTAC.

Worth noting for this clone: Genes and germline are mouse. Incomplete CDR3 DNA: TGCACCTGCAGTGCGAGGGGGGCTGGAGCTGAGCAGTTC. Amino acid sequence: CTCSARGAGAEQF. The whole CDR3 region reads CTCSARGAGAEQFF. The gene calls are TRBV1 and TRBJ2-1, with a possible D match to TRBD2 (7 bases). The CDR3 end is not reached by the read, which stops 1 residue before it; the germline J gene fills it in. CDR3 length: 14 amino acids. Per the germline V gene, CDR1 is NSQYPW and CDR2 is LRSPGD (reference sequence). The ends were cut back, 3 bases at V and 7 bases at J, with 13 bases in the middle.

This clone was counted only a few times. Gene names follow the mouse nomenclature. From the germline J gene comes the end of the CDR3, since the read stops 1 residue before it. The gene calls are TRBV16 and TRBJ2-7, with 10 positions matching TRBD1. Germline-derived CDR1 and CDR2 are SGHSA and FRNQAP. V lost 4 bases and J lost 4; bases outside the gene matches: 4. This CDR3 spans 14 amino acids. CDR3 DNA (partial): TGTGCAAGCAGCTCTCTGGGACAGGGGTATGAACAGTAC. Protein sequence: CASSSLGQGYEQY. From start to end, the CDR3 is CASSSLGQGYEQYF.

Note on this clone: The gene symbols are mouse symbols. Coverage ceases 1 residue before the CDR3 finishes, and the germline J gene fills in the end. The J gene is TRBJ1-3, the V gene TRBV13-2, with a tentative D call TRBD1 (6 bases). There are 14 residues in the CDR3. Between the trimmed V and J ends, which lost 0 bases and 2 bases, there was a span of 6 bases. Germline CDR1 NNHNN, CDR2 SYGAGS (reference sequence). The DNA read from the CDR3 is TGTGCCAGCGGTGATGACAGGGCTGGAAATACGCTCTAT. As protein: CASGDDRAGNTLY. From start to end, the CDR3 is CASGDDRAGNTLYF.

As regards this clone: The germline and genes are mouse ones. CDR3 DNA (partial): TGTGCAAGCAGCTTAGAGGGGAGCTCCTATGAACAGTAC. This encodes CASSLEGSSYEQY. The full CDR3 reads CASSLEGSSYEQYF. The gene calls are TRBV16 and TRBJ2-7; D unclear. Read sequence stops 1 residue before the CDR3 end, and the germline J gene provides the missing end. Germline CDR1 reads SGHSA; CDR2 reads FRNQAP. V shed 0 bases and J shed 0 bases, with 6 bases lying between them. The CDR3 is 14 residues long.

Details on this clone: Mouse gene names and germline throughout. The observed sequence ends 1 residue before the CDR3 terminus, with the missing tail filled in from the germline J gene. V is TRBV15 and J is TRBJ2-1; 12 bases are shared with TRBD1. In germline, CDR1 is SGHND, CDR2 FRSKSL. The CDR3 totals 16 residues. J was trimmed by 3 bases and V by 5 bases; bases with no gene match: 5. The CDR3 sequence is CASSDGTGGFYAEQFF. CDR3 DNA, as far as it was read: TGTGCCAGCAGTGACGGGACAGGGGGCTTCTATGCTGAGCAGTTC.

On this clone: Gene and germline names: mouse. The read ends 1 residue early relative to the CDR3; the germline J gene fills the gap. J is TRBJ2-5 and V is TRBV4; D call uncertain. V was pared by 5 bases and J by 6 bases, with 6 bases between. The CDR3 covers 11 residues. Germline V gene data show CDR1 as LGHDT and CDR2 as YNNKQL (reference sequence). The CDR3 sequence: CASSRWDTQYF. Incomplete CDR3 DNA: TGTGCCAGCAGCCGGTGGGACACCCAGTAC. The full variable domain, completed using reference TRBV4 and TRBJ2-5, is ETAVFQTPNYHVTQVGNEVSFNCKQTLGHDTMYWYKQDSKKLLKIMFSYNNKQLIVNETVPRRFSPQSSDKAHLNLRIKSVEPEDSAVYLCASSRWDTQYFGPGTRLLVL.

Regarding this clone: The listed genes are named as in mouse. Sequencing ends 1 residue short of the CDR3 end; the germline J gene provides the rest. The V call is TRBV13-2, the J call TRBJ2-7; 7 bases line up with TRBD2. Germline V gene lookup returns CDR1 NNHNN and CDR2 SYGAGS (reference sequence). With V trimmed by 2 bases and J by 0 bases, 8 bases remained unmatched. The CDR3 is 16 amino acids. The sequenced part of the CDR3 DNA is TGTGCCAGCGGTGAACCCTCTGGGGGAAGCTCCTATGAACAGTAC. Protein product: CASGEPSGGSSYEQY. In full, the CDR3 reads CASGEPSGGSSYEQYF.

As for this clone: Here the gene names and germline are mouse. Read sequence stops 1 residue before the CDR3 end, and the germline J gene provides the missing end. The J gene is TRBJ2-3, the V gene TRBV2; 8 nucleotides align to TRBD2. This CDR3 is 16 amino acids long. Unmatched junction bases numbered 2, after V lost 0 bases and J lost 0 bases. Looked up from germline, CDR1 is LGHNA and CDR2 is YSYQKL. The sequenced part of the CDR3 DNA is TGTGCCAGCAGCCAAGAATACTGGGGGAGTGCAGAAACGCTGTAT. This codes for CASSQEYWGSAETLY. The complete CDR3 protein is CASSQEYWGSAETLYF.

Details on this clone: Gene names and germline refer to mouse. The part of the CDR3 DNA that was read is TGTGCCAGCAGGAAAAATAGTGCAGAAACGCTGTAT. Amino acid sequence: CASRKNSAETLY. The complete CDR3 sequence is CASRKNSAETLYF. The V call is TRBV13-1, the J call TRBJ2-3; D remains ambiguous. The read halts 1 residue ahead of the CDR3 end, with the missing end drawn from the germline J gene. The CDR3 spans 13 residues. Germline CDR1 and CDR2: NSHNY and SYGAGN. V was pared by 5 bases and J by 0 bases, with 7 bases between.

Only a few counts were recorded for this clone. Gene names are mouse gene names. The CDR3 is cut off 1 residue early in the read; its end comes from the germline J gene. The gene calls are TRBV26 and TRBJ2-7; 8 bases are shared with TRBD1. The CDR3 extends over 13 amino acids. V shed 3 bases and J 6 bases; nucleotides not matched to a gene: 4. Germline V gene lookup returns CDR1 KGHPV and CDR2 FQNQEV (reference sequence). The CDR3 loop is CASSLGQGFEQYF. The DNA read from the CDR3 is TGTGCCAGCAGTCTTGGACAGGGTTTTGAACAGTAC.

This clone was counted a few times. Gene names follow the mouse nomenclature. The CDR3 sequence: CASSPGTGVYEQYF. CDR3 DNA, as far as it was read: TGTGCCAGCTCTCCCGGGACTGGGGTGTATGAACAGTAC. The chain recombines TRBV12-1 with TRBJ2-7, with 10 bases identical to TRBD2. The read gets to within 1 residue of the CDR3 end, and the germline J gene fills in the rest. This CDR3 is built from 14 residues. V lost 2 bases to trimming and J lost 4 bases; unmatched junction nucleotides: 4. From germline, CDR1 is SGHSN and CDR2 HYEKVE.

This clone appeared once. Germline and genes: mouse. The read comes to an end 1 residue before the CDR3 does, leaving the germline J gene to fill in the end. The genes are TRBV5 and TRBJ2-1; possibly TRBD1 for D (6 bases). The V end was cut by 4 bases, the J end by 1 base, with 11 bases between. Germline loops: CDR1 LGHNA, CDR2 YNLKQL (reference sequence). The CDR3 is 15 residues long. CDR3 in amino acids: CASSLGTPNYAEQFF. The DNA read from the CDR3 is TGTGCCAGCAGCCTAGGGACACCAAACTATGCTGAGCAGTTC.